This T cell receptor (beta chain) originates from a study of cytomegalovirus exposure and HLA in healthy donors. Profiled with immunoSEQ multiplex PCR; TCRdb holds only in-frame clones, not every one. The repertoire holds 110,000 or so clones, with 86% as singletons. Separation from the approximately 710-subject first cohort characterized the roughly 120-subject validation cohort, to which the donors belonged. This CDR3 spans 15 amino acids. With 1 base clipped from V and 5 bases from J, the junction kept 9 bases outside the gene matches. The germline V gene has CDR1 GTSNPN and CDR2 SVGIG (reference sequence).

Source material: PBMCs. The source is a man younger than 30 in good health and CMV-seronegative. This chain joins TRBV30 and TRBJ1-1, with 8 bases matching TRBD1. In DNA form, the CDR3 reads TGTGCCTGGAGTGATTCCTCAGGGGGCAATACTGAAGCTTTCTTT. Protein: CAWSDSSGGNTEAFF.